Below, one TCR beta chain is given with its context. The antigen is not known. The data are from a study of T cell repertoires in cytomegalovirus infection. The wider study: An indication of both CMV infection and matching HLA type came from public TCR beta signatures.

TCRdb itself ran the reads through MiXCR, one entry per CDR3 protein. The table lists under 850,000 distinct CDR3 sequences, 35% of them singletons. Findings and caveats of the study: It was HLA-C-restricted CMV-specific TCR beta clonotypes that dominated the response ex vivo.

This sequence originates from a human donor in good health (CMV status not recorded). Some clones in this sample may be carry-over from other donors' samples. The sequenced sample consisted of PBMCs.

The CDR3 region has the DNA TGTGCCAGCACCGTCCTGTCGGGGGACCACAATGAGCAGTTCTTC. Translating it yields CASTVLSGDHNEQFF. The J gene is TRBJ2-1, the V gene TRBV9; a weak D match, TRBD2 (6 bases). Between the trimmed V and J ends, which lost 6 bases and 5 bases, there was a span of 18 bases. The CDR3 runs 15 residues. The germline gives CDR1 SGDLS, CDR2 YYNGEE.